The following is a TCR beta chain sequence with its context. The data were taken from a study of blood T cell repertoires in COVID-19. Ages ranged from roughly 18 to 100 years, with residence in about 23 US areas. The germline V and J ends were trimmed by 0 bases and 4 bases, with 13 bases remaining between them. The CDR3 is 15 amino acids. The germline CDR1 and CDR2 sequences are SGHTS and YDEGEE. TCRdb's table, derived via immunoSEQ multiplex PCR, lists solely in-frame clones and lacks some. Counted here are 250,000 to 300,000 clones, under 90% occurring once; the ten biggest clones make up around 4.1%.

The sequencing sample was made of PBMCs or T cells enriched from blood (not recorded which). The sequence was collected from a man between 25 and 39 years old with acute COVID-19. The chain is built from TRBV5-8 and TRBJ1-2, with D possibly TRBD1 on 5 matching bases. CDR3 bases: TGTGCCAGCAGCTTGGCCAAGGGAGGGGTCTATGGCTACACCTTC. Translated, it gives CASSLAKGGVYGYTF.